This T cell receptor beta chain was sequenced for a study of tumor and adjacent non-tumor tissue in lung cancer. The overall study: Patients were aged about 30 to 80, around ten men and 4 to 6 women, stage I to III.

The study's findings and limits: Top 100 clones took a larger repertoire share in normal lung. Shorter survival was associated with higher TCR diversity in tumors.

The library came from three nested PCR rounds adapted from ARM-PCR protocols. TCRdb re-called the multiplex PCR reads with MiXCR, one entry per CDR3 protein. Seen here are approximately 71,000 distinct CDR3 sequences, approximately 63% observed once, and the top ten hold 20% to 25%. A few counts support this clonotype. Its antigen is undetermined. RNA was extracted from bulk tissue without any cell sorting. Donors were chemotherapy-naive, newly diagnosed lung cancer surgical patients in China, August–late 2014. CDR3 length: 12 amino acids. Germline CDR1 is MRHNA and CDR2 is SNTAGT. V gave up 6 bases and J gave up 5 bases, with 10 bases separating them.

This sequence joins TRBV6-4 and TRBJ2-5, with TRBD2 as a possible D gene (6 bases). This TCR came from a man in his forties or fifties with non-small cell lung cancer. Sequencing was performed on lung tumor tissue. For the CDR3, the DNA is TGTGCCAGCAGCGCCGGAGGGGAGACCCAGTACTTC. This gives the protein CASSAGGETQYF.